This T cell receptor beta chain stems from a study of T cells after yellow fever vaccination (dated by TCRdb to between 2018 and 2021). At the level of the whole study: The SMART-Seq v4 Ultra Low Input RNA kit was used to prepare libraries from fractions with low cell numbers. To follow T-cell clones before and after primary and booster YFV17D yellow fever vaccination, bulk TCR alpha and beta repertoires were sequenced over time. Two healthy male donors made up the cohort, one aged 18 to 29 years and the other aged 30 to 40 years. Blood was drawn at multiple timepoints before and after primary and secondary immunization, with bulk PBMC replicates and cell subsets isolated.

Results and caveats for the whole study, not just this receptor: Because the study included only a couple of donors, the extent to which the findings can be generalized is limited. Most clones expanded after primary vaccination were re-detected after the booster (about 95% of CD4 and 88% of CD8), suggesting broad memory maintenance. The secondary T-cell response was found to be weaker but faster than the primary response, with a peak reached on day 5 rather than on day 15. A small share of clonotypes was detected in both CD4 and CD8 compartments, with the overlap likely arising from convergent recombination. Computational filtering was required because FACS-sorted repertoires could contain abundant contaminating clonotypes from the bulk population.

TCR cDNA was synthesized by 5'RACE template switching, through which a universal primer site and unique molecular identifiers were introduced. Priming for cDNA synthesis came from both the TCR alpha and TCR beta constant segments. Libraries were amplified in two PCR steps, with sample barcodes and sequencing adapters added in the second step. Sequencing of the libraries was done on either Illumina HiSeq 2500 (2x100 bp) or NovaSeq (2x150 bp). Turning to the authors' computational methods: MIGEC handled demultiplexing of reads and collapsing into UMI consensus sequences, while MiXCR performed V(D)J alignment. Clonotypes responding to the vaccine were identified with edgeR on replicate PBMC samples, with the criteria of FDR below 0.01 and a log2 fold change above 5 up to day 15. CD4 or CD8 identity was assigned to each bulk clonotype according to whether the clonotype was present at higher abundance in the sequenced CD4 repertoire or the sequenced CD8 repertoire. TCRdb trimmed the raw reads at Q25, called clones with MiXCR and kept productive beta chains. Each CDR3 protein gets just one entry, which takes the most common genes and DNA from the rows behind it. The V and J calls reflect TCRdb's pipeline rather than the authors' work. The sample data list 500,000 to 650,000 distinct CDR3 sequences, and 9% to 15% of these were observed just once. About 15% of the sample is held by the ten biggest clonotypes.

Concerning this clonotype: The antigen it binds to is not known. Qualities for individual bases were not recorded, and no much larger clone is one base off.

CDR1 and CDR2, per the germline V gene, are SGHTA and FQGNSA. The CDR3, cysteine through phenylalanine, is 17 amino acids long. The entry retains the CDR3 DNA only, 51 bases that are in frame from base 1. The junction shows trimming of 0 bases on V and 0 bases on J, and the gene matches do not reach 4 bases of it. This sample's treatment or condition label indicates: live attenuated yellow fever vaccine strain. At every blood-draw timepoint, two biological replicates of bulk PBMCs were collected. A standard Ficoll-Paque protocol was used to isolate PBMCs from peripheral blood. TriZol was used to extract RNA from bulk PBMCs, CD4 and CD8 fractions, and dextramer-positive and dextramer-negative fractions.

The input for sequencing was PBMCs, taken on the day of the yellow fever booster vaccination. This receptor chain uses TRBV7-2 and TRBJ2-3, with 9 bases matching TRBD2. The sequence derives from a man aged 25 to 40 who received the YFV17D yellow fever vaccine. The CDR3: CASSLAPSGISTDTQYF. The nucleotides read TGTGCCAGCAGCTTAGCTCCTAGCGGGATTAGCACAGATACGCAGTATTTT.